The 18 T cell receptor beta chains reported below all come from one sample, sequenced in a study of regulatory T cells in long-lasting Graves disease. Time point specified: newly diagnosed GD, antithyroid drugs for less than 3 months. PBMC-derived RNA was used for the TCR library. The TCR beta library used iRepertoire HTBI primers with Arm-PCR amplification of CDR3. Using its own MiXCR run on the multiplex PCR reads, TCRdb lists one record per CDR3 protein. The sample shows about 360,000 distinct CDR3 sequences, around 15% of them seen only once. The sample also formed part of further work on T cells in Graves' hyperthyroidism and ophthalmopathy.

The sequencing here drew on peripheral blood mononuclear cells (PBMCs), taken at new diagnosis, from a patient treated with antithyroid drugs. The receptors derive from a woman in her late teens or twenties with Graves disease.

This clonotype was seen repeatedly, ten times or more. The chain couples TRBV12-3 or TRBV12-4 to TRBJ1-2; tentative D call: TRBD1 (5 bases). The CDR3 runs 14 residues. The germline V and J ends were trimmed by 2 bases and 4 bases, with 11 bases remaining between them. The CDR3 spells CASSLQGSGYGYTF. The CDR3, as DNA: TGTGCCAGCAGTTTACAGGGTTCGGGCTATGGCTACACCTTC.

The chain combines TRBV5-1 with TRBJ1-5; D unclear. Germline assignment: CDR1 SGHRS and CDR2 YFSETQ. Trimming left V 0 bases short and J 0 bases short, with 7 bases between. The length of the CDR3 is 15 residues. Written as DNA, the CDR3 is TGCGCCAGCAGCTTGGCTATGGATAGCAATCAGCCCCAGCATTTT. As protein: CASSLAMDSNQPQHF.

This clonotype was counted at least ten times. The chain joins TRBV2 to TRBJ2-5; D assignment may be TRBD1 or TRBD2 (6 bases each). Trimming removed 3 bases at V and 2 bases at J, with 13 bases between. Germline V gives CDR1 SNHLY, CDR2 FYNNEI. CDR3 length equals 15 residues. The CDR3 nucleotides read TGTGCCAGCAGTGACACGGGGGCGGGGCAAGAGACCCAGTACTTC. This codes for CASSDTGAGQETQYF.

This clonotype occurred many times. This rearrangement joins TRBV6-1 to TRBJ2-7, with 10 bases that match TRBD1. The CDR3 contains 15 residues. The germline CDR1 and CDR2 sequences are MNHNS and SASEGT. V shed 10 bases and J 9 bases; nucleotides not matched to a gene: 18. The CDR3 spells CATLELTGGKRGQYF. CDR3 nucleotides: TGTGCCACCCTCGAACTGACAGGGGGCAAGAGGGGGCAGTACTTC.

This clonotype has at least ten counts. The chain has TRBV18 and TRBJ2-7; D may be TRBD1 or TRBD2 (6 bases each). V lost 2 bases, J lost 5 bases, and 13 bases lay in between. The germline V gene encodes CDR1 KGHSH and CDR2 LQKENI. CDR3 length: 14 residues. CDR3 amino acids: CASSPAEGVNEQYF. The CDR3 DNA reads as TGTGCCAGCTCACCAGCGGAGGGGGTGAACGAGCAGTACTTC.

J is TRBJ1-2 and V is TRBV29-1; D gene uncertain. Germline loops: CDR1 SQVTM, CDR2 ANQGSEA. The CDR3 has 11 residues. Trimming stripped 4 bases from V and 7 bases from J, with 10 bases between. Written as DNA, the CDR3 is TGCAGCGTTGCTATTATTAGTGGCTACACCTTC. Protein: CSVAIISGYTF.

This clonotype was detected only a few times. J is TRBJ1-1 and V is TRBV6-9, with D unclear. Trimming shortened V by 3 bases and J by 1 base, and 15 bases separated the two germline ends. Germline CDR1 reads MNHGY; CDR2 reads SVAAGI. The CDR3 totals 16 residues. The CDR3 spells CASSYGRPEGNTEAFF. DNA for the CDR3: TGTGCCAGCAGTTACGGAAGGCCGGAAGGGAACACTGAAGCTTTCTTT.

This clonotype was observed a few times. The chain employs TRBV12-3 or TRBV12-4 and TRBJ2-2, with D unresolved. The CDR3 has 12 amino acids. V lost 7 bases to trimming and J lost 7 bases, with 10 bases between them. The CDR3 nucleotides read TGTGCCAGCACCGCGGACGTCGGGGAGCTGTTTTTT. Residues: CASTADVGELFF.

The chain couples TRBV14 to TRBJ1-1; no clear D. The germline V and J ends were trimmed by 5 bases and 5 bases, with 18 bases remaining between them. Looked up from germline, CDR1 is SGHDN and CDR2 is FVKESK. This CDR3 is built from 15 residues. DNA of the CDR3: TGTGCCAGCAGCTTCATAAAGGGAGGCGGAACTGAAGCTTTCTTT. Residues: CASSFIKGGGTEAFF. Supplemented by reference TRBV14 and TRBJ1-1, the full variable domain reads EAGVTQFPSHSVIEKGQTVTLRCDPISGHDNLYWYRRVMGKEIKFLLHFVKESKQDESGMPNNRFLAERTGGTYSTLKVQPAELEDSGVYFCASSFIKGGGTEAFFGQGTRLTVV.

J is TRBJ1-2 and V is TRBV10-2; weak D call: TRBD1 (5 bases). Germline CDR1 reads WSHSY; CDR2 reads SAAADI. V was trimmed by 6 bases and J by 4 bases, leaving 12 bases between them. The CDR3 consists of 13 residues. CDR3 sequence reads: CASSGSGPYGYTF. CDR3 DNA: TGCGCCAGCAGCGGATCAGGGCCCTATGGCTACACCTTC.

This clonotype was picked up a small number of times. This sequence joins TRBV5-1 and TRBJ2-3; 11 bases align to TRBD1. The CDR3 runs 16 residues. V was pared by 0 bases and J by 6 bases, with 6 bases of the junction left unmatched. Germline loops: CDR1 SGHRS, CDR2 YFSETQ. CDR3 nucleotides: TGCGCCAGCAGCTTGGGGACAGGGGGCTTGATTGATACGCAGTATTTT. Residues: CASSLGTGGLIDTQYF.

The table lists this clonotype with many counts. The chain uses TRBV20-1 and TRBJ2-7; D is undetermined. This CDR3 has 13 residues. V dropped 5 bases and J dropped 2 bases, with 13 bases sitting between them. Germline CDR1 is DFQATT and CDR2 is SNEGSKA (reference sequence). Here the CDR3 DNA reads TGCAGTGCTGTCTCTACCGGAGCCTACGAGCAGTACTTC. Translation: CSAVSTGAYEQYF.

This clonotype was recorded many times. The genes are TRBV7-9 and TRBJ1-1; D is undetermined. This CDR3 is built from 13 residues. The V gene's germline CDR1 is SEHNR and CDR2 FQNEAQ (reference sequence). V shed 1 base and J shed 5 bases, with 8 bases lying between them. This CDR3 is CASSLVLSTEAFF. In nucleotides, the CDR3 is TGTGCCAGCAGCTTAGTTTTGTCAACTGAAGCTTTCTTT.

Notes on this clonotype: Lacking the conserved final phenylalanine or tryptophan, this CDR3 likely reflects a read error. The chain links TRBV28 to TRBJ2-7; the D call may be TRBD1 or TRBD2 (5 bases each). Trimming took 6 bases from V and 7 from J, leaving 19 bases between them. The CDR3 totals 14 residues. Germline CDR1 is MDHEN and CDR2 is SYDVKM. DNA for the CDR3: TGTGCCAGCAGGAGGCTTGGGACCAGCGGAGAGCAGTACCTC. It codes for CASRRLGTSGEQYL.

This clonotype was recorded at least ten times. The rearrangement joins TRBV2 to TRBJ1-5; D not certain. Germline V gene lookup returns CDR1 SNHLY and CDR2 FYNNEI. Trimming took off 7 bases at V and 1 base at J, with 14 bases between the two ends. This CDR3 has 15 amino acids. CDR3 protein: CASTAEAQSNQPQHF. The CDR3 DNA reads TGTGCCAGCACAGCGGAGGCTCAGAGCAATCAGCCCCAGCATTTT.

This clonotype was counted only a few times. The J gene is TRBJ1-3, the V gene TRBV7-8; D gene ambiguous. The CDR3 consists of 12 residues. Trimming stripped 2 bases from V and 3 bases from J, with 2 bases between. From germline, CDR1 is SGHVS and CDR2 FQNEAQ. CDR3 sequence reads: CASSLLGNTIYF. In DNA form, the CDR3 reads TGTGCCAGCAGCTTACTTGGAAACACCATATATTTT.

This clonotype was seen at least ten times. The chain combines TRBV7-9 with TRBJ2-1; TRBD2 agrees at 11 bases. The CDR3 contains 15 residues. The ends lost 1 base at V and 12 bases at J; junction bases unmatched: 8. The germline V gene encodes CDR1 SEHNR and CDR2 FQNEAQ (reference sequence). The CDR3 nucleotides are TGTGCCAGCAGCTTAGACGCGACTAGCGGGACCCCGCAGTTCTTC. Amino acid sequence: CASSLDATSGTPQFF.

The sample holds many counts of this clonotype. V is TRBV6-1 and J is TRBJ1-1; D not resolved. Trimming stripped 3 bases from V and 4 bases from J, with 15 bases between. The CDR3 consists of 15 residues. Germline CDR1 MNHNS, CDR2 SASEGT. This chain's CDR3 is CASSDGPGGGTEAFF. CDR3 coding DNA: TGTGCCAGCAGTGATGGCCCAGGCGGAGGCACTGAAGCTTTCTTT.